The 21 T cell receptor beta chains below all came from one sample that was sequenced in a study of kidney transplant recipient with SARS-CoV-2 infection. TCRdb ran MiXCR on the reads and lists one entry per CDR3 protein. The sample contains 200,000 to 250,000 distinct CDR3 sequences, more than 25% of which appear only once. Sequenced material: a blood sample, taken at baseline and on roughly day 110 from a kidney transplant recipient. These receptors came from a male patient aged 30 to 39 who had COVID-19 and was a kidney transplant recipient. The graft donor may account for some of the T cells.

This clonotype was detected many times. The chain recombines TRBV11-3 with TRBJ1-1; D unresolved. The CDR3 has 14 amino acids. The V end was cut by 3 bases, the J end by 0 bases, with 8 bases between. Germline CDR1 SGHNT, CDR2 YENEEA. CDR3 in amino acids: CASSFASLNTEAFF. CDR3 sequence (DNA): TGTGCCAGCAGCTTCGCGAGCCTGAACACTGAAGCTTTCTTT. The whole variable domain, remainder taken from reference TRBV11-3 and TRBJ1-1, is EAGVVQSPRYKIIEKKQPVAFWCNPISGHNTLYWYLQNLGQGPELLIRYENEEAVDDSQLPKDRFSAERLKGVDSTLKIQPAELGDSAVYLCASSFASLNTEAFFGQGTRLTVV.

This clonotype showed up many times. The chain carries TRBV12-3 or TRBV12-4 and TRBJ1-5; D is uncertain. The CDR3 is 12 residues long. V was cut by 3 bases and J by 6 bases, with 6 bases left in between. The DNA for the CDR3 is TGTGCCAGCAGTTTCGGTGGTCAGCCCCAGCATTTT. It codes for CASSFGGQPQHF.

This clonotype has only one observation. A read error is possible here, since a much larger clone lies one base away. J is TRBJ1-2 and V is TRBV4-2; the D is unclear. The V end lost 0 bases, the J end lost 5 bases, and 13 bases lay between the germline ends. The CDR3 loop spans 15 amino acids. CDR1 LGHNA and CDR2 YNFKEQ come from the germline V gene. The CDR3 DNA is TGTGCCAGCAGCCAAGATCGCGTCGCGGATTATGGCTACACCTTC. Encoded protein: CASSQDRVADYGYTF.

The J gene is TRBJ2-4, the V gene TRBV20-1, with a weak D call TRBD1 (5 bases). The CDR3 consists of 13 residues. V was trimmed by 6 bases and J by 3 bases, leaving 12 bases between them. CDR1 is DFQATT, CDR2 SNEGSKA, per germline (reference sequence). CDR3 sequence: CSAPEGVKNIQYF. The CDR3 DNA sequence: TGCAGTGCCCCAGAAGGGGTCAAAAACATTCAGTACTTC.

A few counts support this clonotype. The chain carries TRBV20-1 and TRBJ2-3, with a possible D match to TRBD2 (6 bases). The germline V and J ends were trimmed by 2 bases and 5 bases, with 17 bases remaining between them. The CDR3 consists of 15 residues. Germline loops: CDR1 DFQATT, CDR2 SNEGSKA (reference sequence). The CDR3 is CSARKTRATGDTQYF. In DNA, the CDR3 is TGCAGTGCTAGAAAGACTAGGGCTACGGGAGATACGCAGTATTTT.

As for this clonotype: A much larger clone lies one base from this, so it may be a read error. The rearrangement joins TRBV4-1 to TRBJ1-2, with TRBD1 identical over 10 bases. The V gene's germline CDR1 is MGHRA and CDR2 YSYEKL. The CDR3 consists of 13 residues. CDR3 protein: CASIQEDRGGYTF. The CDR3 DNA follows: TGCGCCAGCATCCAAGAGGACAGGGGGGGCTACACCTTC.

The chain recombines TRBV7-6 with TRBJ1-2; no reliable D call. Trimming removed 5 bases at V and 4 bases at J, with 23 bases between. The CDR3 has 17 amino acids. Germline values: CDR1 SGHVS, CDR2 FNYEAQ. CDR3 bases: TGTGCCAGCAGCCAGTGTGCTGAATCTCGAAAGACCTATGGCTACACCTTC. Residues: CASSQCAESRKTYGYTF.

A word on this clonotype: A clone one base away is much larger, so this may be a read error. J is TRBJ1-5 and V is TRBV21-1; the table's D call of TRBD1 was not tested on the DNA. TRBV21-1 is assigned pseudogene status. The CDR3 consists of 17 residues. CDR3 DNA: TGTGCCAGCAGAGTAGACAGGGGCCACCAGAATGGCCGGCCCCAGCATTTT. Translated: CASRVDRGHQNGRPQHF.

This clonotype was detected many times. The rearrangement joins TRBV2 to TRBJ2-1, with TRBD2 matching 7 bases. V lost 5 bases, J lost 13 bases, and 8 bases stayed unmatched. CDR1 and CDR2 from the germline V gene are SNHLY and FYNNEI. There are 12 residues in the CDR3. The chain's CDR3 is CASSSGGLGQFF. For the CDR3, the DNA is TGTGCCAGCAGTAGCGGAGGACTAGGCCAGTTCTTC.

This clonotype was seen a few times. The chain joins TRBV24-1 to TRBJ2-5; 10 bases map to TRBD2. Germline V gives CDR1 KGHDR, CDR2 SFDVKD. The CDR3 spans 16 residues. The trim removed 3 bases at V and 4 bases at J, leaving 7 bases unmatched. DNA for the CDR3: TGTGCCACCAGTGATGCGAGCGGGAGGGCCGCAGAGACCCAGTACTTC. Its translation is CATSDASGRAAETQYF.

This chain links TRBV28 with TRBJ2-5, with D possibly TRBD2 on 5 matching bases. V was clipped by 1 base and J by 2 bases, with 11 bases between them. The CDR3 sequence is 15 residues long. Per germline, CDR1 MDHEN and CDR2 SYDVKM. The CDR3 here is CASSLLDGGQETQYF. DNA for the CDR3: TGTGCCAGCAGTTTATTGGACGGAGGTCAAGAGACCCAGTACTTC.

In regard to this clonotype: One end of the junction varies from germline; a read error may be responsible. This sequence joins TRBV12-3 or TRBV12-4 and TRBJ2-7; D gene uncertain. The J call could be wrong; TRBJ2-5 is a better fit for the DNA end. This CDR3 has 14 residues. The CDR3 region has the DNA TGTGCCAGCAGTTTATCAGCGCTCCAAGGGACCCAGTACTTC. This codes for CASSLSALQGTQYF.

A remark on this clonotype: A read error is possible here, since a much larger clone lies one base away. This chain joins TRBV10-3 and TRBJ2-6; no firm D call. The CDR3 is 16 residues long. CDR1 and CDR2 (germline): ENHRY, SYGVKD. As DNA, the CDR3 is TGTACCATCAGTGAGTACGGAGACTCTGGGGCCAACGTCCTGACTTTC. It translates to CTISEYGDSGANVLTF.

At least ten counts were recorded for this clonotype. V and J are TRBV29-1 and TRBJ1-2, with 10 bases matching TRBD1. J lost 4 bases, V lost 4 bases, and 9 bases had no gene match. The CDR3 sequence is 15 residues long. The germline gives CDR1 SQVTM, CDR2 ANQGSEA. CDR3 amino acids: CSVVRDRGGSYGYTF. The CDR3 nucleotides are TGCAGCGTTGTCCGGGACAGGGGAGGTAGCTATGGCTACACCTTC.

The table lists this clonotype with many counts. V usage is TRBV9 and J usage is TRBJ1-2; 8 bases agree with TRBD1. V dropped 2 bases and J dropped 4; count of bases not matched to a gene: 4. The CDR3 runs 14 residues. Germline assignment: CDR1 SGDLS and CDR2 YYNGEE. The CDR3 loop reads CASSVTGVPYGYTF. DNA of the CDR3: TGTGCCAGCAGCGTGACAGGGGTTCCCTATGGCTACACCTTC.

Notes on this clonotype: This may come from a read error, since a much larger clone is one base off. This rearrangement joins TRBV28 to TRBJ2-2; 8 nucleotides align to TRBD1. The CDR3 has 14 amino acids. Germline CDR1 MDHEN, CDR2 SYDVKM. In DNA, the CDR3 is TGTGCCACCTCGGACAGGGTGAACGCCGGGGAGCTGTTTTTT. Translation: CATSDRVNAGELFF.

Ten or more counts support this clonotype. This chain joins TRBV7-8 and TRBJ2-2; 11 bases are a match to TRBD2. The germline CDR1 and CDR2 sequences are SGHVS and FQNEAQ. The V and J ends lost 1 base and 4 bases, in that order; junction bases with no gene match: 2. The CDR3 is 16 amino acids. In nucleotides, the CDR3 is TGTGCCAGCAGCTTAGGCCTAGCGGGGGGCACCGGGGAGCTGTTTTTT. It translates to CASSLGLAGGTGELFF.

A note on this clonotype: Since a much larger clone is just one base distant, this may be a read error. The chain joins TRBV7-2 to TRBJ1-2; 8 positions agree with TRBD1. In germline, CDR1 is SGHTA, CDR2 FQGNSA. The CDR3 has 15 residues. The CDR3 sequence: CASSLEQGDSYGYAF. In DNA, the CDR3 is TGTGCCAGCAGCTTAGAACAGGGGGATAGCTATGGCTACGCCTTC.

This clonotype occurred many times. For the CDR3, the DNA is TGTGCCAGCAGCGCCGTATCAAGGGATGGGGACTATGGCTACACCTTC. Its protein product is CASSAVSRDGDYGYTF. The chain combines TRBV6-4 with TRBJ1-2; D not certain. Trimming took off 6 bases at V and 3 bases at J, with 20 bases between the two ends. Germline CDR1 MRHNA, CDR2 SNTAGT. CDR3 length: 16 residues.

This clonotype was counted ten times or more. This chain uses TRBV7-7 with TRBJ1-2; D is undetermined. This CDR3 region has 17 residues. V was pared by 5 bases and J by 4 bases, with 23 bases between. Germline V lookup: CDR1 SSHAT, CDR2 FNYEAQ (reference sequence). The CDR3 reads CASSRYDKCRKTYGYTF. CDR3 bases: TGTGCCAGCAGCAGGTACGATAAGTGCCGAAAGACCTATGGCTACACCTTC. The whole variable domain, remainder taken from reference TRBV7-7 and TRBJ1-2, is GAGVSQSPRYKVTKRGQDVTLRCDPISSHATLYWYQQALGQGPEFLTYFNYEAQPDKSGLPSDRFSAERPEGSISTLTIQRTEQRDSAMYRCASSRYDKCRKTYGYTFGSGTRLTVV.

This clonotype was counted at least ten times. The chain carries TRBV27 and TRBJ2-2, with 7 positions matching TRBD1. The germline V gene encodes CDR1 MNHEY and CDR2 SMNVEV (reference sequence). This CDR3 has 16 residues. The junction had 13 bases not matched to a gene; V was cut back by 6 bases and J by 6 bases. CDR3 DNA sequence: TGTGCCAGCAGCGACCCCGGGACAGCCCGTCCCGGGGAGCTGTTTTTT. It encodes CASSDPGTARPGELFF.